What follows describes a single TCR beta chain. This entry comes from a study of beta chain features in type 1 diabetes. For the study at large: Regarding age, gender and cell yields, patients proved similar to healthy donors.

Expressed TCRB transcripts were sequenced after all isolated RNA was converted to cDNA. The data were produced by immunoSEQ multiplex PCR, yet TCRdb's version contains in-frame clones alone and is incomplete. This sample has some 400,000 clones, with less than 15% found just once. V was pared by 2 bases and J by 3 bases, with 4 bases between. The CDR3 loop spans 12 amino acids. The germline CDR1 and CDR2 sequences are SNHLY and FYNNEI. This chain uses TRBV2 with TRBJ1-1; D gene unclear. Material: naive CD4+ T cells from blood. The clonotype was recovered from a young woman in good health. CDR3 sequence: CASSEQDTEAFF. CDR3 nucleotides: TGTGCCAGCAGTGAACAGGACACTGAAGCTTTCTTT.